Listed here is a single T cell receptor beta chain. Its matching antigen is unknown. Trimming removed 4 bases at V and 2 bases at J, with 10 bases between. The CDR3 runs 14 residues. From germline, CDR1 is ENHRY and CDR2 SYGVKD. TCR beta VDJ and CDR3 profiles were obtained from a genomic DNA template. TCRdb processed the reads anew with MiXCR; each CDR3 protein has one entry. In the table there are 150,000 to 200,000 distinct CDR3 sequences, roughly 50% of which are singletons. Patients included in sequencing had previously demonstrated CD8+CD57+ cell expansion by flow cytometry. Diagnosis of severe acquired aplastic anemia applied to all patients. No patient had been given any therapy when blood was sampled. The entry originates in a study of CD8+CD57+ T cells in acquired aplastic anemia. General study findings and limits: Researchers report that twenty-nine CD8+ CDR3 sequences appeared in both patients and controls.

The chain couples TRBV10-3 to TRBJ2-3, with D tentatively TRBD1 (6 bases). Sequenced: sorted CD4+, CD8+, or CD8+CD57+ T cells (not recorded which) from PBMCs. This TCR was recovered from a human donor with aplastic anemia. The chain's CDR3 is CAISGQGNTDTQYF. CDR3 DNA: TGTGCCATCAGTGGGCAGGGGAACACAGATACGCAGTATTTT.